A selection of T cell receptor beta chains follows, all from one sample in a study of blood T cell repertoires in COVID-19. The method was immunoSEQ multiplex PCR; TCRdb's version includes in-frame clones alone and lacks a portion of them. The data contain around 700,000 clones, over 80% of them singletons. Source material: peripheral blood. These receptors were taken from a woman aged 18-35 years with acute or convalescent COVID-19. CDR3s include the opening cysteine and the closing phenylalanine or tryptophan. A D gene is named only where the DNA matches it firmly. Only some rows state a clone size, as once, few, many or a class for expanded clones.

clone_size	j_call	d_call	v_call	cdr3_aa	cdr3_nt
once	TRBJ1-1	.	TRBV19	CASWALGSTEAFF	TGTGCCAGTTGGGCATTGGGGAGCACTGAAGCTTTCTTT
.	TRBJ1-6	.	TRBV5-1	CASSPPSIDSVNSPLHF	TGCGCCAGCAGTCCCCCATCCATCGACAGTGTCAATTCACCCCTCCACTTT
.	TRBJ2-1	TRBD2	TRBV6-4	CASSVERGAYNEQFF	TGTGCCAGCAGTGTGGAGCGGGGGGCCTACAATGAGCAGTTCTTC
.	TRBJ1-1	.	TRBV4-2	CASSQEATEAFF	TGTGCCAGCAGCCAAGAAGCAACTGAAGCTTTCTTT
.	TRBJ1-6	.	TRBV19	CATRSGIGLGSPLHF	TGTGCCACCCGCTCAGGTATAGGCCTCGGTTCACCCCTCCACTTT
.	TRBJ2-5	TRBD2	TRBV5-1	CASSTLAGQQETQYF	TGCGCCAGCAGCACACTAGCGGGCCAACAAGAGACCCAGTACTTC
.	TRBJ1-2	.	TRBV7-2	CASSGQNYGYTF	TGTGCCAGCAGCGGACAGAACTATGGCTACACCTTC
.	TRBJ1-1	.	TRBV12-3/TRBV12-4	CASRETGNEAFF	TGTGCCAGCAGGGAGACGGGAAATGAAGCTTTCTTT
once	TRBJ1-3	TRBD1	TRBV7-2	CASRTGGSGNTIYF	TGTGCCAGCAGAACAGGGGGGTCTGGAAACACCATATATTTT
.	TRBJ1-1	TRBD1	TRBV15	CATSARDSRNEAFF	TGTGCCACCAGCGCCCGGGACAGTCGCAATGAAGCTTTCTTT
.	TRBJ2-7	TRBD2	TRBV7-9	CASSPPMNSSGGSYEQYF	TGTGCCAGCAGCCCCCCGATGAATTCTAGCGGGGGGTCCTACGAGCAGTACTTC
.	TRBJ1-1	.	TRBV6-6	CASNGRTEAFF	TGTGCCAGCAACGGGAGGACTGAAGCTTTCTTT
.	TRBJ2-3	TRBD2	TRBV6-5	CASSYYSGGAGDTQYF	TGTGCCAGCAGTTACTACAGCGGGGGGGCCGGAGATACGCAGTATTTT
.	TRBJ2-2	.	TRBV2	CASSEGGTKTGELFF	TGTGCCAGCAGTGAAGGGGGCACAAAGACCGGGGAGCTGTTTTTT
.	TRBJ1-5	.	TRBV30	CAWGPGGNQPQHF	TGTGCCTGGGGACCCGGCGGGAATCAGCCCCAGCATTTT
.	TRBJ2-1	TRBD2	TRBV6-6	CASSLAGGPWYEQFF	TGTGCCAGCAGCTTAGCGGGGGGCCCGTGGTATGAGCAGTTCTTC
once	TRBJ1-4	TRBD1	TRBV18	CASSPTGGDEKLFF	TGTGCCAGCTCACCGACAGGGGGCGATGAAAAACTGTTTTTT
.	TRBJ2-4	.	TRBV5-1	CASSWGDSLRTKNIQYF	TGCGCCAGCAGCTGGGGGGACAGCCTCCGAACCAAAAACATTCAGTACTTC
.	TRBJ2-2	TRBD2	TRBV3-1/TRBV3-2	CASSRRGADTGELFF	TGTGCCAGCAGCCGGCGGGGGGCAGACACCGGGGAGCTGTTTTTT
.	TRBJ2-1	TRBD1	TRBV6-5	CASSSPGQGIEQFF	TGTGCCAGCAGTTCGCCGGGACAGGGGATTGAGCAGTTCTTC
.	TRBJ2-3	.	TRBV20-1	CSASRQGRSTDTQYF	TGCAGTGCTAGTCGGCAGGGGAGATCCACAGATACGCAGTATTTT
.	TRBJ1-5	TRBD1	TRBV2	CASRTGGVRNQPQHF	TGTGCCAGCAGGACAGGGGGCGTCAGGAATCAGCCCCAGCATTTT
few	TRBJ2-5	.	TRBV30	CAWIAEDRLQETQYF	TGTGCCTGGATCGCCGAGGACAGACTCCAAGAGACCCAGTACTTC
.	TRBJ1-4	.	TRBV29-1	CSVAGWEWEKLFF	TGCAGCGTTGCGGGGTGGGAGTGGGAAAAACTGTTTTTT
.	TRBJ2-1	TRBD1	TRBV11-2	CASSPFTGTARYNEQFF	TGTGCCAGCAGCCCTTTCACCGGGACAGCTCGCTACAATGAGCAGTTCTTC
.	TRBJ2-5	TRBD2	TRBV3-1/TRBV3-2	CASSYSSGGVGAQYF	TGTGCCAGCAGTTACTCTAGCGGGGGAGTTGGGGCCCAGTACTTC
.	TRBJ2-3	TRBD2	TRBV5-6	CASSLWILAGGTDTQYF	TGTGCCAGCAGCTTGTGGATTCTGGCGGGGGGAACAGATACGCAGTATTTT
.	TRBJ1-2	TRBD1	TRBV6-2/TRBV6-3	CASSLGQGLGYGYTF	TGTGCCAGCAGTCTTGGACAGGGCTTAGGCTATGGCTACACCTTC
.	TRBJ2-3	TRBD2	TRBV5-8	CASSYIPGLAGPSGTDTQYF	TGTGCCAGCAGCTACATACCTGGACTAGCGGGGCCTAGCGGCACAGATACGCAGTATTTT
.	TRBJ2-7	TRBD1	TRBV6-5	CASRRQGPYEQYF	TGTGCCAGCAGACGACAGGGACCCTACGAGCAGTACTTC
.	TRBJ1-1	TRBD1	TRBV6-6	CASSPAFGTGGMNTEAFF	TGTGCCAGCAGTCCCGCCTTTGGGACAGGGGGGATGAACACTGAAGCTTTCTTT
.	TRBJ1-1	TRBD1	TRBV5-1	CASSLKLDRRSTEAFF	TGCGCCAGCAGCTTGAAGTTGGACAGGCGGAGTACTGAAGCTTTCTTT
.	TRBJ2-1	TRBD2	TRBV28	CASSFLAGAYNEQFF	TGTGCCAGCAGTTTTCTAGCGGGCGCCTACAATGAGCAGTTCTTC
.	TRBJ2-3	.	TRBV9	CASSVAGVSTDTQYF	TGTGCCAGCAGCGTAGCGGGGGTTAGCACAGATACGCAGTATTTT
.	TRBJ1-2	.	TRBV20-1	CSASNRGYTF	TGCAGTGCTAGTAACAGGGGCTACACCTTC
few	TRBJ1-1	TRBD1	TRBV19	CASSSTGETEAFF	TGTGCCAGTAGTTCCACAGGGGAAACTGAAGCTTTCTTT
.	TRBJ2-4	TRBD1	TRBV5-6	CASSLGNRGTYF	TGTGCCAGCAGCTTGGGAAACAGGGGCACGTACTTC
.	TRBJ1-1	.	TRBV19	CASMMGAAAGSEAFF	TGTGCCAGTATGATGGGGGCGGCAGCTGGCTCTGAAGCTTTCTTT
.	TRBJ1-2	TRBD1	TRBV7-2	CASSLATGGNYGYTF	TGTGCCAGCAGCTTAGCTACAGGGGGCAACTATGGCTACACCTTC
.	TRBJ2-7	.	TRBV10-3	CAISGGESSYEQYF	TGTGCCATTTCGGGCGGGGAGAGCTCCTACGAGCAGTACTTC
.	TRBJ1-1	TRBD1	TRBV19	CASSPYTGTVDEAFF	TGTGCCAGTAGTCCGTATACCGGGACAGTGGATGAAGCTTTCTTT
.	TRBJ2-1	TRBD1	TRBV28	CASSGTGVLNEQFF	TGTGCCAGCAGTGGGACAGGGGTTTTAAATGAGCAGTTCTTC